These 19 T cell receptor beta chains were all obtained from the same sample, sequenced in a study of blood T cell repertoires in COVID-19. The assay was immunoSEQ multiplex PCR, and TCRdb's table has in-frame clones only and misses some. This repertoire shows 200,000 or so clones, 80% to 90% found once; its top ten account for approximately 0.75%. The specimen was peripheral blood. The receptors here all came from a woman aged 70-85 years with acute or convalescent COVID-19.

The chain carries TRBV10-1 and TRBJ1-2; D is possibly TRBD1 (6 bases). Trimming stripped 6 bases from V and 2 bases from J, with 16 bases between. The CDR3 has 15 amino acids. Germline CDR1 is WNHNN and CDR2 is SYGVQD (reference sequence). The CDR3 DNA reads TGCGCCAGCAGACCAGGGGAAGGGATGAACTATGGCTACACCTTC. Translation gives CASRPGEGMNYGYTF.

The chain employs TRBV19 and TRBJ1-2, with 7 bases lining up with TRBD1. Germline lookup yields CDR1 LNHDA and CDR2 SQIVND (reference sequence). Trimming took 6 bases from V and 4 from J; bases not matched to a gene: 11. This CDR3 contains 15 residues. CDR3 nucleotides: TGTGCCAGTAGCCCCTGGGACAGCAACTCCTATGGCTACACCTTC. Translation: CASSPWDSNSYGYTF.

The genes are TRBV28 and TRBJ1-3; TRBD1 aligns across 11 bases. Trimming removed 5 bases from V and 4 bases from J; junction bases left unmatched: 10. This CDR3 is built from 17 residues. The V gene's germline CDR1 is MDHEN and CDR2 SYDVKM. The CDR3 DNA sequence: TGTGCCAGCAGTCCGACCCCGGGACAGGGGGGAGGAAACACCATATATTTT. Protein: CASSPTPGQGGGNTIYF.

V usage is TRBV28 and J usage is TRBJ1-1; D gene unclear. Germline V CDR1 and CDR2: MDHEN, SYDVKM. This CDR3 region has 12 residues. With 10 bases removed from V and 4 bases from J, the gap between germline ends came to 13 bases. CDR3 amino acids: CATLGSRTEAFF. DNA for the CDR3: TGTGCCACCCTGGGGAGTCGCACTGAAGCTTTCTTT.

V usage is TRBV28 and J usage is TRBJ1-6; D may be TRBD1 (6 bases). CDR3 length: 14 amino acids. Germline V lookup: CDR1 MDHEN, CDR2 SYDVKM. The V end lost 9 bases, the J end lost 11 bases, and 20 bases lay between the germline ends. The CDR3 bases are TGTGCCAGTCAAACCTTTTTGCCAGGGGCACCCCTCCACTTT. It translates to CASQTFLPGAPLHF.

Comments on this clone: This CDR3 is also generated by other DNA sequences in the sample. The chain carries TRBV12-3 or TRBV12-4 and TRBJ2-5, with 8 positions matching TRBD1. The V and J ends lost 6 bases and 7 bases, in that order; junction bases with no gene match: 7. The CDR3 loop spans 13 amino acids. In DNA form, the CDR3 reads TGTGCCAGCAGCCCCGGACAGGGTCTGACCCAGTACTTC. It yields the protein CASSPGQGLTQYF.

The V call is TRBV29-1, the J call TRBJ1-2; D might be TRBD1 (5 bases). The CDR3 extends over 13 amino acids. Trimming shortened V by 4 bases and J by 4 bases, and 13 bases separated the two germline ends. The germline gives CDR1 SQVTM, CDR2 ANQGSEA. CDR3 in amino acids: CSVGTTGVYGYTF. The CDR3 DNA reads as TGCAGCGTTGGTACCACAGGCGTCTATGGCTACACCTTC.

The V gene is TRBV29-1, the J gene TRBJ2-7; 9 bases map to TRBD1. The CDR3 is 13 residues long. Germline V lookup: CDR1 SQVTM, CDR2 ANQGSEA. V lost 5 bases and J lost 2; bases outside the gene matches: 4. The CDR3 DNA sequence: TGCAGCGTTCTGGGACAGGGACCCTACGAGCAGTACTTC. Encoded protein: CSVLGQGPYEQYF.

This chain links TRBV5-6 with TRBJ1-3; D possibly corresponds to TRBD1 (5 bases). The CDR3 consists of 13 residues. Trimming shortened V by 3 bases and J by 4 bases, and 8 bases separated the two germline ends. CDR1 is SGHDT and CDR2 is YYEEEE in the germline V gene. CDR3 nucleotides: TGTGCCAGCAGCTCCAGACAGGGAAACACCATATATTTT. It translates to CASSSRQGNTIYF.

The chain uses TRBV11-1 and TRBJ2-5, with D hard to call. Trimming took off 1 base at V and 1 base at J, with 7 bases between the two ends. Per germline, CDR1 SGHAT and CDR2 FQDESV (reference sequence). The CDR3 is 14 residues long. CDR3 nucleotides: TGTGCCAGCAGCTTAGAGCTACTCCAAGAGACCCAGTACTTC. Residues: CASSLELLQETQYF.

V is TRBV7-2 and J is TRBJ2-7, with D maybe TRBD1 (6 bases). V dropped 2 bases and J dropped 4 bases, with 12 bases sitting between them. CDR3 length: 14 amino acids. Germline loops: CDR1 SGHTA, CDR2 FQGNSA. The CDR3 region is CASSLSQGSYEQYF. The CDR3 DNA follows: TGTGCCAGCAGCTTATCTCAGGGGTCGTACGAGCAGTACTTC.

V and J are TRBV11-2 and TRBJ1-2; D unresolved. Trimming took 4 bases from V and 5 from J, leaving 11 bases between them. CDR1 SGHAT and CDR2 FQNNGV come from the germline V gene. The CDR3 runs 13 residues. CDR3 sequence: CASSSSRSYGYTF. CDR3 sequence (DNA): TGTGCCAGCAGCTCCTCGCGTAGTTATGGCTACACCTTC.

This chain connects TRBV3-1 (or the pseudogene TRBV3-2) to TRBJ2-5; no reliable D call. In germline, CDR1 is LGHDT, CDR2 YNNKEL (reference sequence). V was shortened by 2 bases and J by 4 bases, with 8 bases between the two germline ends. This CDR3 is 13 amino acids long. Here the CDR3 reads CASSQRGVETQYF. In DNA form, the CDR3 reads TGTGCCAGCAGCCAAAGAGGTGTAGAGACCCAGTACTTC.

This clone has just one count. The V and J genes are TRBV10-3 and TRBJ2-1; the match to TRBD1 covers 9 bases. Germline V CDR1 and CDR2: ENHRY, SYGVKD. V lost 8 bases to trimming and J lost 4 bases; unmatched junction nucleotides: 6. CDR3 length: 14 amino acids. The CDR3 reads CAIGTGSLYNEQFF. Written as DNA, the CDR3 is TGTGCCATCGGGACAGGGAGTTTATACAATGAGCAGTTCTTC.

CDR3 protein: CASSLNSIIAGEAFF. The DNA of the CDR3 is TGCGCCAGCAGCTTGAACAGTATTATTGCTGGTGAAGCTTTCTTT. The V gene is TRBV5-1, the J gene TRBJ1-1; D unclear. V lost 1 base to trimming and J lost 7 bases, with 17 bases between them. The CDR3 covers 15 residues. Germline lookup yields CDR1 SGHRS and CDR2 YFSETQ.

The chain links TRBV28 to TRBJ1-2; 9 bases line up with TRBD1. The CDR3 extends over 15 amino acids. Germline V CDR1 and CDR2: MDHEN, SYDVKM. V lost 7 bases, J lost 6 bases, and 12 bases stayed unmatched. DNA for the CDR3: TGTGCCAGCACTCTACAGGGGGCGCAGGTGGATGGCTACACCTTC. Translation gives CASTLQGAQVDGYTF.

This clone showed up just once. The gene calls are TRBV10-3 and TRBJ2-5; D is uncertain. This CDR3 contains 12 residues. The germline V and J ends were trimmed by 2 bases and 5 bases, with 6 bases remaining between them. The germline gives CDR1 ENHRY, CDR2 SYGVKD. The CDR3 DNA sequence: TGTGCCATCAGTGAGGTTCGGGAGACCCAGTACTTC. Translating it yields CAISEVRETQYF.

In the case of this clone: At the DNA level, this CDR3 is encoded by other sequences in the same sample as well. The chain joins TRBV5-6 to TRBJ2-7; the match to TRBD1 covers 8 bases. This CDR3 region has 14 residues. V trimming: 4 bases; J trimming: 0 bases; junction bases outside the gene matches: 3. The germline V gene has CDR1 SGHDT and CDR2 YYEEEE. The CDR3 here is CASSRQGPSYEQYF. DNA of the CDR3: TGTGCCAGCAGCAGACAGGGGCCCTCCTACGAGCAGTACTTC.

The chain uses TRBV27 and TRBJ1-1; tentative D call: TRBD1 (6 bases). Trimming removed 7 bases from V and 0 bases from J, with 15 bases in between. Germline CDR1 MNHEY, CDR2 SMNVEV (reference sequence). The CDR3 is made up of 15 amino acids. The CDR3 protein is CASTWGHNMNTEAFF. Here the CDR3 DNA reads TGTGCCAGCACCTGGGGGCATAACATGAACACTGAAGCTTTCTTT.